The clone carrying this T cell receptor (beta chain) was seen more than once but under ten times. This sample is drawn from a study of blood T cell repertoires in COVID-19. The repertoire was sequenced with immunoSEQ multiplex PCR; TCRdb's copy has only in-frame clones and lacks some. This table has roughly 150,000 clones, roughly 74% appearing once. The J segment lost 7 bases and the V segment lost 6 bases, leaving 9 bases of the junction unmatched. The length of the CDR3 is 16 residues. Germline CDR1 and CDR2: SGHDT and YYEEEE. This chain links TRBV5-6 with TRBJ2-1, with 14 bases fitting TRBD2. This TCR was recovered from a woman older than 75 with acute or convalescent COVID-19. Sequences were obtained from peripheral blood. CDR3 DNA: TGTGCCAGCACCCCGCCTGGGACTAGCGGGAGTAATGAGCAGTTCTTC. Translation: CASTPPGTSGSNEQFF. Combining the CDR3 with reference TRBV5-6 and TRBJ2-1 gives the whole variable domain DAGVTQSPTHLIKTRGQQVTLRCSPKSGHDTVSWYQQALGQGPQFIFQYYEEEERQRGNFPDRFSGHQFPNYSSELNVNALLLGDSALYLCASTPPGTSGSNEQFFGPGTRLTVL.